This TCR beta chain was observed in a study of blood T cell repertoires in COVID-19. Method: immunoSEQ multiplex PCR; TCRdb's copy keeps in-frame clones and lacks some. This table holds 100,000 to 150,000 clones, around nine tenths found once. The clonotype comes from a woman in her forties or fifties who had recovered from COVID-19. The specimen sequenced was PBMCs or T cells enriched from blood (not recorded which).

The CDR3 coding sequence is TGTGCCAGCAGTGTACAGCGGGGCAATCAGCCCCAGCATTTT. Amino acids: CASSVQRGNQPQHF. This chain uses TRBV27 with TRBJ1-5, with D unresolved. Germline V gives CDR1 MNHEY, CDR2 SMNVEV (reference sequence). The V and J ends lost 5 bases and 2 bases respectively, with 10 bases between them. CDR3 length equals 14 residues.